This TCR beta chain was sequenced for a study of CD8+CD57+ T cells in acquired aplastic anemia. About the study: The DNA of sorted CD4+ and CD8+ cells averaged 3.2 ug. Study results and caveats: Patients and controls shared about 27 CD8+ CDR3 sequences.

The CDR3 spans 14 residues. V shed 3 bases and J shed 4 bases, with 11 bases lying between them. Germline loops: CDR1 LNHDA, CDR2 SQIVND (reference sequence). For CDR3 and TCR beta VDJ profiling, genomic DNA was the template used. TCRdb called the reads again in MiXCR, with one record for every CDR3 protein. The sample has 75,000 to 90,000 distinct CDR3 sequences, around 42% seen once. To note about this clonotype: What it binds is not known.

Sequenced sample: sorted CD4+, CD8+, or CD8+CD57+ T cells (not recorded which) from PBMCs. The chain has TRBV19 and TRBJ2-3; D is undetermined. This TCR was recovered from a human donor in good health, serving as a control. CDR3 nucleotides: TGTGCCAGTAGTATTGAAGGCAGCTCAGATACGCAGTATTTT. The encoded protein is CASSIEGSSDTQYF.